A selection of T cell receptor beta chains follows, all from one sample in a study of shared clonotypes between healthy human individuals. The data were produced by immunoSEQ multiplex PCR, yet TCRdb's version contains in-frame clones alone and is incomplete. The table has around 2,100,000 clones, approximately 94% seen once. Sequenced sample: naive CD8+ T cells sorted from blood. These receptors were obtained from a man between 18 and 29 years old in good health. Each CDR3 is given with its conserved first and last residue. D genes are given only for firm matches. Where a row states a size, it is once, few, many or the class of an expanded clone; other rows omit it.

TRBD2,once,TRBJ2-7,TRBV19,CASSPGTGGYEQYF,TGTGCCAGTAGTCCCGGGACGGGGGGCTACGAGCAGTACTTC
TRBD2,-,TRBJ2-7,TRBV19,CASSIYGGRGPYEQYF,TGTGCCAGTAGTATTTACGGCGGGAGGGGCCCCTACGAGCAGTACTTC
TRBD2,-,TRBJ2-1,TRBV6-4,CASSDSGSSYNEQFF,TGTGCCAGCAGTGATAGCGGGAGCTCCTACAATGAGCAGTTCTTC
TRBD2,once,TRBJ2-7,TRBV9,CASSPRTSFYEQYF,TGTGCCAGCAGCCCCCGGACTAGCTTTTACGAGCAGTACTTC
-,-,TRBJ2-7,TRBV5-1,CASSLVGEQYF,TGCGCCAGCAGCTTGGTGGGCGAGCAGTACTTC
-,-,TRBJ1-4,TRBV10-2,CAGQGYPRATNEKLFF,TGCGCCGGACAAGGGTACCCCAGGGCAACTAATGAAAAACTGTTTTTT
TRBD1,-,TRBJ2-7,TRBV5-6,CASSLFRDRVLEQYF,TGTGCCAGCAGCTTGTTTCGGGACAGGGTGCTCGAGCAGTACTTC
-,once,TRBJ1-2,TRBV7-9,CASSPVRNNLYGYTF,TGTGCCAGCAGCCCCGTGAGAAATAACCTCTATGGCTACACCTTC
TRBD1,-,TRBJ2-5,TRBV13,CASSPPPTGQETQYF,TGTGCCAGCAGCCCCCCCCCGACAGGGCAGGAGACCCAGTACTTC
TRBD1,-,TRBJ2-7,TRBV30,CAWSVEQGDPSPFYEQYF,TGTGCCTGGAGTGTCGAGCAGGGGGACCCCTCTCCTTTCTACGAGCAGTACTTC
-,-,TRBJ2-2,TRBV30,CACPRQGPTGELFF,TGTGCCTGTCCCCGGCAGGGGCCCACCGGGGAGCTGTTTTTT
TRBD2,-,TRBJ2-7,TRBV7-6,CASSIQSRTSMSYEQYF,TGTGCCAGCAGCATACAGAGCAGGACTAGTATGTCCTACGAGCAGTACTTC
TRBD1,-,TRBJ1-6,TRBV7-9,CASTQDRAYNSPLHF,TGTGCCAGCACCCAGGACAGGGCCTATAATTCACCCCTCCACTTT
TRBD1,-,TRBJ1-6,TRBV5-1,CASSLAASDRGPNSPLHF,TGCGCCAGCAGCTTGGCGGCTAGCGACAGGGGACCCAATTCACCCCTCCACTTT
-,-,TRBJ2-5,TRBV14,CASSLKGEETQYF,TGTGCCAGCAGCCTCAAGGGGGAAGAGACCCAGTACTTC
-,-,TRBJ2-5,TRBV13,CASSLALPQETQYF,TGTGCCAGCAGCTTAGCGCTTCCTCAAGAGACCCAGTACTTC
TRBD1,-,TRBJ2-1,TRBV11-3,CASSLDRGKEQFF,TGTGCCAGCAGCTTAGACAGGGGGAAGGAGCAGTTCTTC
-,-,TRBJ1-1,TRBV5-6,CASSFSRAEAFF,TGTGCCAGCAGTTTCAGTAGGGCTGAAGCTTTCTTT
-,-,TRBJ2-1,TRBV2,CASRPGDGYNEQFF,TGTGCCAGCAGGCCCGGGGACGGATACAATGAGCAGTTCTTC
TRBD1,-,TRBJ2-7,TRBV9,CASSVDGTGGYEQYF,TGTGCCAGCAGCGTAGACGGGACAGGAGGCTACGAGCAGTACTTC
-,-,TRBJ2-7,TRBV12-1,CAPQMGGTPYEQYF,TGTGCCCCCCAAATGGGCGGGACCCCCTACGAGCAGTACTTC
TRBD2,once,TRBJ2-5,TRBV6-1,CASSDLGLDQETQYF,TGTGCCAGCAGTGACTTGGGACTAGACCAAGAGACCCAGTACTTC
-,few,TRBJ1-2,TRBV6-5,CASSYPGFYGYTF,TGTGCCAGCAGTTACCCAGGGTTCTATGGCTACACCTTC
TRBD1,-,TRBJ2-1,TRBV9,CASSAGTGREHNEQFF,TGTGCCAGCAGCGCCGGGACAGGGAGGGAGCACAATGAGCAGTTCTTC
-,once,TRBJ2-7,TRBV19,CASSPSGSSYEQYF,TGTGCCAGTAGTCCCTCGGGGAGCTCCTACGAGCAGTACTTC
-,-,TRBJ1-1,TRBV4-2,CASSQDSGTSSLNTEAFF,TGTGCCAGCAGCCAAGACTCAGGTACGTCAAGCTTGAACACTGAAGCTTTCTTT
-,few,TRBJ1-2,TRBV7-2,CASSSVVLLYGYTF,TGTGCCAGCAGCTCCGTAGTGCTACTGTATGGCTACACCTTC
TRBD1,-,TRBJ2-2,TRBV5-4,CASRAGTANTGELFF,TGTGCCAGCAGGGCCGGGACAGCGAACACCGGGGAGCTGTTTTTT
TRBD2,-,TRBJ2-7,TRBV4-1,CASSPLANTYEQYF,TGCGCCAGCAGCCCACTAGCGAATACCTACGAGCAGTACTTC
-,-,TRBJ2-3,TRBV9,CASSVIDTSSTDTQYF,TGTGCCAGCAGCGTAATAGACACCTCTAGCACAGATACGCAGTATTTT
-,-,TRBJ2-7,TRBV7-6,CASSSLPPTATSYEQYF,TGTGCCAGCAGCTCACTCCCCCCGACAGCAACCTCCTACGAGCAGTACTTC
TRBD2,-,TRBJ2-6,TRBV9,CASSASSGRGPDPGANVLTF,TGTGCCAGCAGTGCCTCTAGCGGGAGGGGTCCTGACCCTGGGGCCAACGTCCTGACTTTC
TRBD1,-,TRBJ2-7,TRBV30,CAWSLGQGAGEQYF,TGTGCCTGGAGCCTGGGACAGGGGGCGGGGGAGCAGTACTTC
-,-,TRBJ2-5,TRBV7-9,CASSTQGEGRKYTQETQYF,TGTGCCAGCAGCACCCAGGGGGAGGGGCGAAAATATACCCAAGAGACCCAGTACTTC
TRBD1,-,TRBJ2-7,TRBV7-3,CASSYTGGIGYEQYF,TGTGCCAGCAGCTATACAGGGGGTATTGGCTACGAGCAGTACTTC
-,-,TRBJ1-1,TRBV11-2,CASSLEGAATEAFF,TGTGCCAGCAGCTTAGAAGGGGCTGCCACTGAAGCTTTCTTT
-,few,TRBJ1-4,TRBV18,CASSPTRGWGNEKLFF,TGTGCCAGCTCTCCCACCCGGGGATGGGGTAATGAAAAACTGTTTTTT
-,-,TRBJ1-1,TRBV25-1,CASRTGGGEAFF,TGTGCCAGCAGGACTGGAGGCGGCGAAGCTTTCTTT
-,-,TRBJ1-5,TRBV9,CASSVGSGNQPQHF,TGTGCCAGCAGCGTAGGGTCCGGCAATCAGCCCCAGCATTTT
-,-,TRBJ1-1,TRBV11-1,CASSLAQGGSTEAFF,TGTGCCAGCAGCTTAGCTCAAGGGGGATCCACTGAAGCTTTCTTT
-,-,TRBJ2-7,TRBV6-5,CASAHLSEIYEQYF,TGTGCCAGCGCCCATTTATCGGAAATCTACGAGCAGTACTTC
TRBD1,-,TRBJ1-2,TRBV28,CASIPHQQGLYGYTF,TGTGCCAGTATCCCACACCAACAGGGGCTTTATGGCTACACCTTC
-,-,TRBJ2-7,TRBV9,CASSQGGADQQYF,TGTGCCAGCAGTCAGGGGGGAGCGGACCAGCAGTACTTC
-,-,TRBJ1-2,TRBV2,CASSEMREEGYTF,TGTGCCAGCAGTGAGATGAGGGAGGAAGGCTACACCTTC
-,-,TRBJ2-7,TRBV4-3,CASSQDQGGYFYEQYF,TGCGCCAGCAGCCAAGATCAGGGGGGATATTTCTACGAGCAGTACTTC
-,-,TRBJ2-7,TRBV4-3,CASSQVDGSYEQYF,TGCGCCAGCAGCCAAGTTGACGGGTCCTACGAGCAGTACTTC
TRBD2,-,TRBJ2-5,TRBV7-9,CASSRQRELGETQYF,TGTGCCAGCAGCAGACAGCGGGAGTTGGGAGAGACCCAGTACTTC
TRBD1,once,TRBJ1-2,TRBV4-1,CASSPTVTGTGGPYGYTF,TGCGCCAGCAGCCCCACTGTTACCGGGACAGGTGGTCCATATGGCTACACCTTC
TRBD2,-,TRBJ2-2,TRBV19,CASTKGTSHTGELFF,TGTGCCAGTACCAAGGGGACTAGCCACACCGGGGAGCTGTTTTTT
TRBD2,-,TRBJ2-1,TRBV30,CAWRGIAGEQFF,TGTGCCTGGAGAGGAATAGCGGGAGAGCAGTTCTTC
TRBD1,-,TRBJ2-7,TRBV7-9,CASSFPGQASYEQYF,TGTGCCAGCAGCTTCCCGGGACAGGCGTCCTACGAGCAGTACTTC
TRBD2,-,TRBJ2-2,TRBV29-1,CSVELGAASGAARTGELFF,TGCAGCGTTGAACTTGGGGCGGCTAGCGGGGCGGCGAGGACCGGGGAGCTGTTTTTT
-,-,TRBJ2-1,TRBV11-3,CASSFSSYNEQFF,TGTGCCAGCAGCTTTAGCTCCTACAATGAGCAGTTCTTC
-,-,TRBJ1-1,TRBV2,CASSELGGGVNTEAFF,TGTGCCAGCAGTGAACTTGGAGGGGGTGTGAACACTGAAGCTTTCTTT